The 26 T cell receptor beta chains in this list originate from one sample, sequenced in a study of cytomegalovirus exposure and HLA in healthy donors. The primer mix had 60 Vbeta and 13 Jbeta primers. The table came from immunoSEQ multiplex PCR; TCRdb's copy has only in-frame clones and leaves some out. The table has some 130,000 clones, roughly 78% seen once. The sample was PBMCs. Every receptor here comes from a man aged 25 to 40 in good health.

The chain has TRBV7-9 and TRBJ2-1, with 12 bases fitting TRBD2. The CDR3 is 17 residues long. Losses at the gene ends were 5 bases for V and 0 bases for J; bases not matched to a gene: 5. Germline CDR1 is SEHNR and CDR2 is FQNEAQ (reference sequence). The CDR3 spells CASSTGLAGVSYNEQFF. DNA for the CDR3: TGTGCCAGCAGCACGGGACTAGCGGGCGTCTCCTACAATGAGCAGTTCTTC.

The V and J genes are TRBV5-4 and TRBJ2-7, with 8 positions matching TRBD2. Trimming took 3 bases from V and 1 from J; bases not matched to a gene: 3. The length of the CDR3 is 14 residues. CDR1 SGHNT and CDR2 YYREEE come from the germline V gene (reference sequence). The CDR3 reads CASSSSGRSYEQYF. The CDR3 DNA reads TGTGCCAGCAGCTCTAGCGGGCGGTCCTACGAGCAGTACTTC. Complete variable domain (other parts from reference TRBV5-4 and TRBJ2-7): ETGVTQSPTHLIKTRGQQVTLRCSSQSGHNTVSWYQQALGQGPQFIFQYYREEENGRGNFPPRFSGLQFPNYSSELNVNALELDDSALYLCASSSSGRSYEQYFGPGTRLTVT.

This sequence joins TRBV2 and TRBJ2-7, with 8 bases that match TRBD1. The V gene's germline CDR1 is SNHLY and CDR2 FYNNEI. The CDR3 length is 12 residues. V trimming: 5 bases; J trimming: 4 bases; junction bases outside the gene matches: 1. The CDR3, as DNA: TGTGCCAGCAGTAGGACAGGGTACGAGCAGTACTTC. Amino acid sequence: CASSRTGYEQYF.

The V call is TRBV6-5, the J call TRBJ1-5, with TRBD1 identical over 8 bases. V was pared by 6 bases and J by 1 base, with 5 bases of the junction left unmatched. The CDR3 covers 15 residues. Germline V gene data show CDR1 as MNHEY and CDR2 as SVGAGI. The CDR3 spells CASRVTGVSNQPQHF. As DNA, the CDR3 is TGTGCCAGCAGGGTGACAGGGGTGAGCAATCAGCCCCAGCATTTT.

The chain recombines TRBV28 with TRBJ2-2, with D perhaps TRBD2 (5 bases). V lost 7 bases to trimming and J lost 1 base, with 10 bases between them. The V gene's germline CDR1 is MDHEN and CDR2 SYDVKM. The CDR3 sequence is 14 residues long. CDR3 DNA: TGTGCCAGCATTGAGCGGCAGAACACCGGGGAGCTGTTTTTT. This gives the protein CASIERQNTGELFF.

This clone was recorded a few times. The V gene is TRBV7-9, the J gene TRBJ1-5, with D possibly being TRBD1 (5 bases). CDR3 length: 12 residues. V was clipped by 7 bases and J by 5 bases, with 9 bases between them. Germline V gene data show CDR1 as SEHNR and CDR2 as FQNEAQ (reference sequence). This chain's CDR3 is CASTRGDQPQHF. The CDR3 DNA reads as TGTGCCAGCACGCGGGGGGATCAGCCCCAGCATTTT.

The V call is TRBV5-1, the J call TRBJ2-1; D remains unclear. The germline CDR1 and CDR2 sequences are SGHRS and YFSETQ. V was trimmed by 0 bases and J by 5 bases, leaving 15 bases between them. CDR3 length: 16 residues. The CDR3 DNA reads TGCGCCAGCAGCTTGGAGCCCGCCTCAAACCACAATGAGCAGTTCTTC. Encoded protein: CASSLEPASNHNEQFF. The variable domain in full, completed from reference TRBV5-1 and TRBJ2-1, reads KAGVTQTPRYLIKTRGQQVTLSCSPISGHRSVSWYQQTPGQGLQFLFEYFSETQRNKGNFPGRFSGRQFSNSRSEMNVSTLELGDSALYLCASSLEPASNHNEQFFGPGTRLTVL.

This clone was counted a few times. V gene TRBV9 combines with J gene TRBJ2-1; 8 bases agree with TRBD1. With V trimmed by 3 bases and J by 5 bases, 10 bases remained unmatched. Germline V lookup: CDR1 SGDLS, CDR2 YYNGEE. This CDR3 contains 16 residues. The DNA of the CDR3 is TGTGCCAGCAGCGCGGGTTCGGGACAGGATCACAATGAGCAGTTCTTC. Encoded protein: CASSAGSGQDHNEQFF. The complete variable domain, with remaining parts taken from reference TRBV9 and TRBJ2-1, reads DSGVTQTPKHLITATGQRVTLRCSPRSGDLSVYWYQQSLDQGLQFLIQYYNGEERAKGNILERFSAQQFPDLHSELNLSSLELGDSALYFCASSAGSGQDHNEQFFGPGTRLTVL.

CDR3 in amino acids: CASSSAGTSGGEQYF. CDR3 bases: TGTGCCAGCAGTTCTGCAGGGACTTCGGGCGGGGAGCAGTACTTC. The J gene is TRBJ2-7, the V gene TRBV28; D perhaps matches TRBD2 (6 bases). Germline CDR1 reads MDHEN; CDR2 reads SYDVKM. The V end lost 4 bases, the J end lost 7 bases, and 20 bases lay between the germline ends. This CDR3 region has 15 residues.

The V and J genes are TRBV12-5 and TRBJ1-2, with D uncertain. Trimming cost V 3 bases and J 5 bases, with 16 bases left between them. This CDR3 region has 15 residues. The V gene's germline CDR1 is LGHNT and CDR2 FRNRAP. DNA for the CDR3: TGTGCTAGTGGTTTTGGGTCGCCGGGAGGATATGGCTACACCTTC. Amino acids: CASGFGSPGGYGYTF.

The chain joins TRBV6-5 to TRBJ2-1; possibly TRBD2 for D (5 bases). CDR3 length equals 14 residues. The V and J ends lost 4 bases and 8 bases respectively, with 15 bases between them. CDR1 MNHEY and CDR2 SVGAGI come from the germline V gene. In nucleotides, the CDR3 is TGTGCCAGCAGTTGGACCGGGGAGTGGGATGAGCAGTTCTTC. It codes for CASSWTGEWDEQFF.

The chain combines TRBV5-1 with TRBJ2-3; D not resolved. Germline V gene data show CDR1 as SGHRS and CDR2 as YFSETQ. The V gene lost 3 bases and the J gene lost 2 bases, with 16 bases spanning the gap. The length of the CDR3 is 16 residues. The CDR3 DNA is TGCGCCAGCAGCTGGAAACTTCAGGAATCCACAGATACGCAGTATTTT. Translated: CASSWKLQESTDTQYF.

V is TRBV7-3 and J is TRBJ1-1; no clear D gene. The CDR3 contains 16 residues. Trimming removed 5 bases from V and 1 base from J, with 17 bases in between. Per the germline V gene, CDR1 is SGHTA and CDR2 is FQGTGA. The chain's CDR3 is CASSPGLLSPNTEAFF. The CDR3 DNA sequence: TGTGCCAGCAGCCCAGGTCTACTTTCGCCGAACACTGAAGCTTTCTTT. Complete variable domain (other parts from reference TRBV7-3 and TRBJ1-1): GAGVSQTPSNKVTEKGKYVELRCDPISGHTALYWYRQSLGQGPEFLIYFQGTGAADDSGLPNDRFFAVRPEGSVSTLKIQRTERGDSAVYLCASSPGLLSPNTEAFFGQGTRLTVV.

This chain joins TRBV6-5 and TRBJ2-7, with 8 bases that match TRBD1. The V gene end was trimmed by 5 bases and the J gene end by 6 bases; junction bases not matched to a gene: 0. Germline lookup yields CDR1 MNHEY and CDR2 SVGAGI. This CDR3 is built from 11 residues. The CDR3 sequence: CASSQGAEQYF. CDR3 nucleotides: TGTGCCAGCAGTCAGGGGGCCGAGCAGTACTTC.

V gene TRBV14 combines with J gene TRBJ2-5; 8 bases map to TRBD1. V trimming: 4 bases; J trimming: 3 bases; junction bases outside the gene matches: 7. This CDR3 region has 15 residues. Germline CDR1 and CDR2: SGHDN and FVKESK. The CDR3 protein is CASSLGDRLKETQYF. The CDR3 bases are TGTGCCAGCAGCCTGGGGGACAGGCTTAAAGAGACCCAGTACTTC.

In its sample, this clone was seen a few times. This sequence joins TRBV4-3 and TRBJ1-4, with D possibly matching TRBD1 (6 bases). Per germline, CDR1 LGHNA and CDR2 YSLEER. The CDR3 sequence is 15 residues long. Between the trimmed V and J ends, which lost 5 bases and 5 bases, there was a span of 15 bases. CDR3 nucleotides: TGCGCCAGCAGCTTACGACAGGAACCCAATGAAAAACTGTTTTTT. Protein: CASSLRQEPNEKLFF.

The chain uses TRBV4-1 and TRBJ2-2, with 8 bases that match TRBD2. This CDR3 has 15 residues. Germline V CDR1 and CDR2: MGHRA, YSYEKL. The J segment lost 6 bases and the V segment lost 4 bases, leaving 7 bases of the junction unmatched. CDR3 residues: CASSPRGGNSGELFF. As DNA, the CDR3 is TGCGCCAGCAGCCCTCGGGGGGGTAACTCCGGGGAGCTGTTTTTT.

This chain uses TRBV30 with TRBJ2-7; the D gene is possibly TRBD1 (5 bases). Germline assignment: CDR1 GTSNPN and CDR2 SVGIG (reference sequence). This CDR3 has 12 amino acids. Trimming took 2 bases from V and 8 from J, leaving 13 bases between them. Here the CDR3 reads CAWSSTVGKQYF. The CDR3 nucleotides are TGTGCCTGGAGTTCGACAGTGGGCAAGCAGTACTTC.

J is TRBJ2-2 and V is TRBV7-9; no firm D call. V was trimmed by 1 base and J by 6 bases, leaving 15 bases between them. Germline V gene data show CDR1 as SEHNR and CDR2 as FQNEAQ (reference sequence). The CDR3 runs to 16 residues. CDR3 in amino acids: CASSLGAEIHPGELFF. CDR3 DNA sequence: TGTGCCAGCAGCTTAGGGGCCGAAATCCACCCCGGGGAGCTGTTTTTT.

About this clone: One end of the junction is discordant with germline, which a read error may explain. The rearrangement links TRBV27 to TRBJ1-2; 7 nucleotides match TRBD1. The germline V gene has CDR1 MNHEY and CDR2 SMNVEV (reference sequence). This CDR3 spans 12 amino acids. In nucleotides, the CDR3 is TGTGCCAGCAGTCTAACTCCGGGACAGAAGGGCTTC. Encoded protein: CASSLTPGQKGF.

This CDR3 is CAPSREGREGYGYTF. CDR3 bases: TGTGCCCCCTCAAGGGAGGGCAGGGAAGGCTATGGCTACACCTTC. The chain joins TRBV27 to TRBJ1-2, with a possible D match to TRBD1 (5 bases). V shed 11 bases and J shed 4 bases, with 23 bases lying between them. The CDR3 is 15 amino acids. From germline, CDR1 is MNHEY and CDR2 SMNVEV (reference sequence).

V and J are TRBV19 and TRBJ2-2, with D hard to call. CDR1 is LNHDA and CDR2 is SQIVND in the germline V gene (reference sequence). V lost 7 bases, J lost 4 bases, and 7 bases lay in between. The CDR3 consists of 12 residues. CDR3 in amino acids: CASTEITGELFF. The CDR3 coding sequence is TGTGCCAGTACGGAGATCACCGGGGAGCTGTTTTTT.

The rearrangement joins TRBV2 to TRBJ2-7; D gene unclear. Germline V lookup: CDR1 SNHLY, CDR2 FYNNEI. This CDR3 spans 11 amino acids. V shed 4 bases and J shed 2 bases, with 3 bases lying between them. CDR3 bases: TGTGCCAGCAGTGTAGCCTACGAGCAGTACTTC. It translates to CASSVAYEQYF.

V is TRBV2 and J is TRBJ2-1; D is perhaps TRBD2 (5 bases). The V gene's germline CDR1 is SNHLY and CDR2 FYNNEI. Deletions cut 4 bases from V and 0 bases from J, with 7 bases between. This CDR3 is 14 amino acids long. The CDR3 spells CASSGGLSYNEQFF. For the CDR3, the DNA is TGTGCCAGCAGTGGCGGGCTCTCCTACAATGAGCAGTTCTTC.

The chain combines TRBV4-1 with TRBJ1-2, with 8 bases identical to TRBD1. The CDR3 runs 15 residues. CDR1 and CDR2 from the germline V gene are MGHRA and YSYEKL. V gave up 6 bases and J gave up 0 bases; unmatched junction bases: 6. The CDR3 is CASSPGQGPNYGYTF. The CDR3 coding sequence is TGCGCCAGCAGTCCAGGACAGGGCCCTAACTATGGCTACACCTTC.

This clone appeared a few times. The rearrangement joins TRBV28 to TRBJ1-3; 9 nucleotides align to TRBD1. Germline V gene lookup returns CDR1 MDHEN and CDR2 SYDVKM. V gave up 5 bases and J gave up 3 bases; unmatched junction bases: 11. The CDR3 covers 17 residues. DNA of the CDR3: TGTGCCAGCAGTCGATTCGGGACAGGGTCTCTTGGAAACACCATATATTTT. This encodes CASSRFGTGSLGNTIYF.